The clone carrying this TCR beta chain showed up just once. Germline CDR1 reads MGHDK; CDR2 reads SYGVNS. The CDR3 loop spans 16 amino acids. Trimming left V 0 bases short and J 3 bases short, with 15 bases between. This entry belongs to a study of control samples from healthy donors and cancer patients. The data were produced by immunoSEQ multiplex PCR, yet TCRdb's version contains in-frame clones alone and is incomplete. The table records roughly 170,000 clones, 85% to 95% of them present only once. The sample was blood. The chain carries TRBV25-1 and TRBJ2-7, with D maybe TRBD1 (7 bases). This TCR derives from a man younger than 35 in good health. CDR3 residues: CASSEYGGGEGYEQYF. The CDR3 region has the DNA TGTGCCAGCAGTGAATATGGAGGGGGCGAAGGCTACGAGCAGTACTTC.